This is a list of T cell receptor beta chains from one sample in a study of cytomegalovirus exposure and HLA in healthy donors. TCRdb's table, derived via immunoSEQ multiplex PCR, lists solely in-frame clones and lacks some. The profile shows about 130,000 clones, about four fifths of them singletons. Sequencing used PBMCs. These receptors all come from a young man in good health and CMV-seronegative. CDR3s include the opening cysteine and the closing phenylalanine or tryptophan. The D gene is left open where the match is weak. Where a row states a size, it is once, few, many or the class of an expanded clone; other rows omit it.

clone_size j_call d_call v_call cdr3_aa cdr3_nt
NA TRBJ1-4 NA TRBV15 CATSRDFEGVGEKLFF TGTGCCACCAGCAGAGATTTTGAGGGCGTCGGTGAAAAACTGTTTTTT
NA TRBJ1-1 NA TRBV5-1 CASSVTDVGGTNTEAFF TGCGCCAGCAGCGTGACGGATGTGGGGGGAACGAACACTGAAGCTTTCTTT
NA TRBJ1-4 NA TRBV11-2 CASSPSFGRANEKLFF TGTGCCAGCAGCCCGAGTTTTGGGCGGGCTAATGAAAAACTGTTTTTT
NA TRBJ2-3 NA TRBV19 CASSRSSTDTQYF TGTGCCAGTTCCCGTTCTAGCACAGATACGCAGTATTTT
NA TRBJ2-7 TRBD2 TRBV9 CASSLGTGGVTEQYF TGTGCCAGCAGCTTGGGTACCGGGGGGGTCACCGAGCAGTACTTC
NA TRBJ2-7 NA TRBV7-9 CASSLGTVSYEQYF TGTGCCAGCAGCTTAGGGACAGTCTCCTACGAGCAGTACTTC
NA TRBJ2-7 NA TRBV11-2 CASSRRTVLTVPTSEQYF TGTGCCAGCAGCAGACGGACAGTATTAACGGTCCCTACTAGCGAGCAGTACTTC
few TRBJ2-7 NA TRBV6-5 CASRHDRAYEQYF TGTGCCAGCAGGCACGACAGAGCCTACGAGCAGTACTTC
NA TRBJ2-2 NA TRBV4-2 CASSLFVLINTGELFF TGTGCCAGCAGCCTTTTTGTCCTTATCAACACCGGGGAGCTGTTTTTT
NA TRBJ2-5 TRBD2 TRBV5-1 CASSLGASGQETQYF TGCGCCAGCAGCTTGGGGGCTAGCGGACAAGAGACCCAGTACTTC
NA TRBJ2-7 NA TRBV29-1 CSVAAGTYEQYF TGCAGCGTTGCGGCAGGAACCTACGAGCAGTACTTC
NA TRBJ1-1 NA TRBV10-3 CATRANRMNTEAFF TGTGCCACCAGAGCTAACAGAATGAACACTGAAGCTTTCTTT
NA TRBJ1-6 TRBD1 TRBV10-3 CAIRSGTGVLVSPLHF TGTGCCATCAGATCCGGGACAGGGGTTCTCGTTTCACCCCTCCACTTT
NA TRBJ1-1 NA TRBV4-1 CASSGRDTTEAFF TGCGCCAGCAGCGGCCGGGACACCACTGAAGCTTTCTTT
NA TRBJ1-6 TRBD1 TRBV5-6 CASSFVSGQGARNSPLHF TGTGCCAGCAGCTTCGTGTCGGGACAGGGGGCGAGAAATTCACCCCTCCACTTT
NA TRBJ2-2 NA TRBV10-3 CAINGDLGELFF TGTGCCATCAATGGGGACTTAGGGGAGCTGTTTTTT
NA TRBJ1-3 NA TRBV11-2 CASRSIQGAGNTIYF TGTGCCAGCAGATCGATACAGGGTGCTGGAAACACCATATATTTT
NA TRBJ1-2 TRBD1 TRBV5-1 CASSVGQGAPGYTF TGCGCCAGCAGCGTCGGACAGGGGGCGCCTGGCTACACCTTC
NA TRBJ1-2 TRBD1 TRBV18 CASTGQGYGYTF TGTGCCAGCACCGGACAGGGCTATGGCTACACCTTC
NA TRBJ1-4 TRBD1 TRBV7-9 CASSLSLTGGIPTNEKLFF TGTGCCAGCAGCTTAAGCCTGACAGGGGGAATCCCAACTAATGAAAAACTGTTTTTT
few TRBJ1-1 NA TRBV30 CAWRRQGYEAFF TGTGCCTGGAGGCGCCAGGGGTATGAAGCTTTCTTT
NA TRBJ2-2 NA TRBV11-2 CASSLRVPGLNTGELFF TGTGCCAGCAGCTTAAGGGTTCCGGGACTCAACACCGGGGAGCTGTTTTTT
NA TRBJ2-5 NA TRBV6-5 CASVGLQETQYF TGTGCCAGCGTCGGACTGCAAGAGACCCAGTACTTC
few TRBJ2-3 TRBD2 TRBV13 CASSRTSGTDTQYF TGTGCCAGCAGCCGGACTAGCGGCACAGATACGCAGTATTTT
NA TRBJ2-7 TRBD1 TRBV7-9 CASSPRDRGSYEQYF TGTGCCAGCAGCCCCCGGGACAGGGGATCCTACGAGCAGTACTTC
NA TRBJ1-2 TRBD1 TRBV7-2 CASSSTTGSGYGYTF TGTGCCAGCAGCTCAACGACAGGGTCGGGCTATGGCTACACCTTC
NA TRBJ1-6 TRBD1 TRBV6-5 CASSPGTVNSPLHF TGTGCCAGCAGCCCCGGGACAGTTAATTCACCCCTCCACTTT
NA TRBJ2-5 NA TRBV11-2 CASSPWRQGNRETQYF TGTGCCAGCAGCCCCTGGCGGCAGGGGAATCGGGAGACCCAGTACTTC
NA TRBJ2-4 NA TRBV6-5 CASSYPREAKNIQYF TGTGCCAGCAGTTACCCGCGTGAGGCCAAAAACATTCAGTACTTC